The rows below give T cell receptor beta chains drawn from one sample of a study of blood T cell repertoires in COVID-19. Using immunoSEQ multiplex PCR, the repertoire was profiled, and TCRdb retains in-frame clones only, with some absent. The sample includes approximately 140,000 clones, about 83% of them seen just once. Sequenced sample: peripheral blood. These receptors all come from a man aged 35-49 years with active or convalescent COVID-19. CDR3s include the opening cysteine and the closing phenylalanine or tryptophan. The D gene is left open where the match is weak. Clone size, where shown, is once, few, many, or a class for clones that have expanded.

V gene: TRBV12-5
D gene: NA
clone size: NA
J gene: TRBJ2-2
CDR3 protein: CASGLVRGASGELFF
CDR3 DNA: TGTGCTAGTGGTTTGGTGCGTGGGGCTAGCGGGGAGCTGTTTTTT

V gene: TRBV7-9
D gene: NA
clone size: NA
J gene: TRBJ1-5
CDR3 protein: CASSRTDDHQPQHF
CDR3 DNA: TGTGCCAGCAGCCGGACAGATGATCATCAGCCCCAGCATTTT

V gene: TRBV6-6
D gene: TRBD2
clone size: NA
J gene: TRBJ2-2
CDR3 protein: CASTRVAGDTGELFF
CDR3 DNA: TGTGCCAGCACGAGGGTAGCGGGGGACACCGGGGAGCTGTTTTTT

V gene: TRBV7-9
D gene: TRBD1
clone size: NA
J gene: TRBJ1-2
CDR3 protein: CASSLALGQGTRGYTF
CDR3 DNA: TGTGCCAGCAGCTTAGCGCTGGGACAGGGGACGAGAGGCTACACCTTC

V gene: TRBV7-7
D gene: NA
clone size: NA
J gene: TRBJ2-5
CDR3 protein: CASSFGAGLKETQYF
CDR3 DNA: TGTGCTAGCAGCTTCGGGGCGGGACTTAAAGAGACCCAGTACTTC

V gene: TRBV7-8
D gene: NA
clone size: once
J gene: TRBJ1-5
CDR3 protein: CASVQPQHF
CDR3 DNA: TGTGCCAGCGTACAGCCCCAGCATTTT

V gene: TRBV30
D gene: TRBD1
clone size: NA
J gene: TRBJ1-4
CDR3 protein: CAWSPGTGGGKLFF
CDR3 DNA: TGTGCCTGGAGTCCGGGGACAGGGGGAGGAAAACTGTTTTTT

V gene: TRBV18
D gene: NA
clone size: NA
J gene: TRBJ1-6
CDR3 protein: CASSPFQGNSPLHF
CDR3 DNA: TGTGCCAGCTCACCTTTTCAGGGGAATTCACCCCTCCACTTT

V gene: TRBV7-2
D gene: TRBD2
clone size: NA
J gene: TRBJ2-1
CDR3 protein: CASSLFSGDTNEQFF
CDR3 DNA: TGTGCCAGCAGCTTATTTAGCGGGGACACCAATGAGCAGTTCTTC

V gene: TRBV10-3
D gene: NA
clone size: NA
J gene: TRBJ2-7
CDR3 protein: CAISDAGDTTYEQYF
CDR3 DNA: TGTGCCATCAGTGACGCCGGGGACACTACCTACGAGCAGTACTTC

V gene: TRBV9
D gene: TRBD2
clone size: once
J gene: TRBJ2-5
CDR3 protein: CASSVAGSGGMETQYF
CDR3 DNA: TGTGCCAGCAGCGTAGCGGGTAGCGGGGGGATGGAGACCCAGTACTTC

V gene: TRBV6-2/TRBV6-3
D gene: NA
clone size: few
J gene: TRBJ1-6
CDR3 protein: CASNPLSDSPLHF
CDR3 DNA: TGTGCCAGCAACCCCCTTTCGGATTCACCCCTCCACTTT

V gene: TRBV19
D gene: NA
clone size: once
J gene: TRBJ2-2
CDR3 protein: CATRTVNTGELFF
CDR3 DNA: TGTGCCACCCGGACAGTAAACACCGGGGAGCTGTTTTTT

V gene: TRBV10-1
D gene: NA
clone size: NA
J gene: TRBJ1-5
CDR3 protein: CASRRHISNQPQHF
CDR3 DNA: TGCGCCAGCAGGAGACACATTAGCAATCAGCCCCAGCATTTT

V gene: TRBV7-9
D gene: NA
clone size: NA
J gene: TRBJ1-1
CDR3 protein: CASSLAESTEAFF
CDR3 DNA: TGTGCCAGCAGCTTAGCCGAGAGCACTGAAGCTTTCTTT

V gene: TRBV6-5
D gene: TRBD1
clone size: NA
J gene: TRBJ2-3
CDR3 protein: CASDRQGLSDTQYF
CDR3 DNA: TGTGCCAGCGATAGACAGGGCCTCTCAGATACGCAGTATTTT

V gene: TRBV9
D gene: TRBD1
clone size: NA
J gene: TRBJ1-1
CDR3 protein: CASSAQGISEAFF
CDR3 DNA: TGTGCCAGCAGCGCACAGGGGATTAGTGAAGCTTTCTTT

V gene: TRBV7-9
D gene: TRBD1
clone size: NA
J gene: TRBJ2-6
CDR3 protein: CASDRGSGANVLTF
CDR3 DNA: TGTGCCAGCGACAGGGGGTCTGGGGCCAACGTCCTGACTTTC

V gene: TRBV9
D gene: NA
clone size: NA
J gene: TRBJ2-3
CDR3 protein: CASSVLSGRTDTQYF
CDR3 DNA: TGTGCCAGCAGCGTACTAAGCGGGCGCACAGATACGCAGTATTTT

V gene: TRBV18
D gene: NA
clone size: NA
J gene: TRBJ1-1
CDR3 protein: CASSPNRWNTEAFF
CDR3 DNA: TGTGCCAGCTCACCAAACAGGTGGAACACTGAAGCTTTCTTT

V gene: TRBV7-2
D gene: TRBD2
clone size: NA
J gene: TRBJ2-3
CDR3 protein: CASSPNLLAGGGLDTQYF
CDR3 DNA: TGTGCCAGCAGCCCTAACCTCCTAGCGGGGGGGGGACTAGATACGCAGTATTTT

V gene: TRBV18
D gene: TRBD1
clone size: NA
J gene: TRBJ2-2
CDR3 protein: CASSHDRDPGELFF
CDR3 DNA: TGTGCCAGCTCCCATGACAGGGACCCCGGGGAGCTGTTTTTT